A single sample is the source of the 19 T cell receptor beta chains below, sequenced in a study of T cell responses to AZD1222 COVID-19 vaccine. This table comes from immunoSEQ multiplex PCR, and its TCRdb copy is limited to in-frame clones, with some not included. The top ten hold about 17% of the sample, which has fewer than 100,000 clones, more than 70% seen once. The source was peripheral blood, collected 28 days after the second AZD1222 dose. These TCRs come from an adult who received the AZD1222 COVID-19 vaccine.

V is TRBV30 and J is TRBJ1-1, with TRBD1 as a possible D gene (5 bases). In germline, CDR1 is GTSNPN, CDR2 SVGIG (reference sequence). The CDR3 is 13 residues long. V was shortened by 4 bases and J by 4 bases, with 13 bases between the two germline ends. In nucleotides, the CDR3 is TGTGCCTGGATGATTTCGGGGGGCACTGAAGCTTTCTTT. Translated, it gives CAWMISGGTEAFF.

The rearrangement uses TRBV18 and TRBJ2-2, with D hard to call. This CDR3 contains 14 residues. V lost 6 bases to trimming and J lost 6 bases, with 14 bases between them. Germline lookup yields CDR1 KGHSH and CDR2 LQKENI. The CDR3 spells CASSPGETPGELFF. The CDR3 DNA reads as TGTGCCAGCTCCCCAGGAGAAACGCCCGGGGAGCTGTTTTTT.

The rearrangement links TRBV13 to TRBJ2-1, with D possibly matching TRBD2 (7 bases). Trimming shortened V by 5 bases and J by 0 bases, and 23 bases separated the two germline ends. In germline, CDR1 is PRHDT, CDR2 FYEKMQ (reference sequence). The CDR3 contains 19 residues. The CDR3 DNA reads as TGTGCCAGCAGCCGCGCAGCTTTAGGGGGAGGGAGCTCCTACAATGAGCAGTTCTTC. Translation: CASSRAALGGGSSYNEQFF.

The chain combines TRBV10-1 with TRBJ1-1; D remains ambiguous. CDR3 length: 14 amino acids. V was cut by 5 bases and J by 1 base, with 11 bases left in between. Per the germline V gene, CDR1 is WNHNN and CDR2 is SYGVQD (reference sequence). The CDR3, as DNA: TGCGCCAGCAGTATCCAGAGCACGAACACTGAAGCTTTCTTT. Its protein is CASSIQSTNTEAFF.

V gene TRBV5-1 combines with J gene TRBJ2-3; no clear D. The V and J ends lost 0 bases and 1 base respectively, with 9 bases between them. Germline CDR1 and CDR2: SGHRS and YFSETQ. The CDR3 has 15 amino acids. CDR3 bases: TGCGCCAGCAGCTTGGAATTTCCCGGCACAGATACGCAGTATTTT. Encoded protein: CASSLEFPGTDTQYF.

CDR3: CASSQQVSYGYTF. The CDR3 DNA sequence: TGTGCCAGCAGCCAACAGGTATCCTATGGCTACACCTTC. This chain connects TRBV5-5 to TRBJ1-2, with D possibly being TRBD1 (5 bases). Trimming took off 4 bases at V and 4 bases at J, with 11 bases between the two ends. CDR1 SGHKS and CDR2 YYEKEE come from the germline V gene (reference sequence). This CDR3 is built from 13 residues. Variable domain in full (rest from reference TRBV5-5 and TRBJ1-2): DAGVTQSPTHLIKTRGQQVTLRCSPISGHKSVSWYQQVLGQGPQFIFQYYEKEERGRGNFPDRFSARQFPNYSSELNVNALLLGDSALYLCASSQQVSYGYTFGSGTRLTVV.

The CDR3 reads CASSPFRDSSAKLFF. The CDR3 coding sequence is TGTGCCAGCAGCCCTTTCCGGGACAGTTCGGCAAAACTGTTTTTT. The gene calls are TRBV7-8 and TRBJ1-4; 7 nucleotides line up with TRBD1. The junction had 13 bases not matched to a gene; V was cut back by 5 bases and J by 10 bases. Germline CDR1 reads SGHVS; CDR2 reads FQNEAQ. The CDR3 has 15 residues.

The chain carries TRBV7-9 and TRBJ1-2, with D unresolved. Germline loops: CDR1 SEHNR, CDR2 FQNEAQ (reference sequence). V was clipped by 1 base and J by 4 bases, with 10 bases between them. The CDR3 runs to 14 residues. The CDR3, as DNA: TGTGCCAGCAGCTTAGGCGGCGTTGGCTATGGCTACACCTTC. Its translation is CASSLGGVGYGYTF.

V usage is TRBV24-1 and J usage is TRBJ2-1; D not certain. The germline V and J ends were trimmed by 3 bases and 8 bases, with 16 bases remaining between them. Looked up from germline, CDR1 is KGHDR and CDR2 is SFDVKD. This CDR3 has 15 residues. CDR3 sequence: CATSDPPGFKHEQFF. The CDR3 coding sequence is TGTGCCACCAGTGATCCCCCCGGCTTTAAGCATGAGCAGTTCTTC.

The chain has TRBV2 and TRBJ2-3, with no clear D. Germline lookup yields CDR1 SNHLY and CDR2 FYNNEI. This CDR3 has 12 amino acids. The germline V and J ends were trimmed by 7 bases and 3 bases, with 8 bases remaining between them. CDR3 in DNA: TGTGCCAGCAAGCCAGAGACAGATACGCAGTATTTT. It codes for CASKPETDTQYF.

The CDR3 loop reads CASSLGQGAYNEQFF. CDR3 DNA: TGTGCCAGCAGCTTAGGACAGGGGGCGTACAATGAGCAGTTCTTC. The chain joins TRBV11-2 to TRBJ2-1; 10 bases fit TRBD1. The CDR3 consists of 15 residues. Trimming at V came to 1 base and at J to 4 bases, leaving 1 base not matched to a gene. Germline lookup yields CDR1 SGHAT and CDR2 FQNNGV.

The V gene is TRBV20-1, the J gene TRBJ2-1, with unresolved D. Looked up from germline, CDR1 is DFQATT and CDR2 is SNEGSKA (reference sequence). The length of the CDR3 is 11 residues. V lost 5 bases and J lost 4, with 6 bases in between. CDR3 sequence reads: CSAAEYNEQFF. The CDR3, as DNA: TGCAGTGCTGCCGAATACAATGAGCAGTTCTTC.

The chain links TRBV10-1 to TRBJ2-3; no clear D. The CDR3 consists of 16 residues. Germline lookup yields CDR1 WNHNN and CDR2 SYGVQD (reference sequence). The ends were cut back, 1 base at V and 6 bases at J, with 17 bases in the middle. Here the CDR3 reads CASSEYAVVGADTQYF. The CDR3 DNA sequence: TGCGCCAGCAGTGAGTACGCGGTGGTGGGCGCCGATACGCAGTATTTT.

This chain connects TRBV7-2 to TRBJ2-1; 7 nucleotides line up with TRBD2. From germline, CDR1 is SGHTA and CDR2 FQGNSA. V dropped 2 bases and J dropped 7; count of bases not matched to a gene: 8. CDR3 size: 15 residues. CDR3 DNA sequence: TGTGCCAGCAGCTTAAAAGCGGGAAGCGCGAATGAGCAGTTCTTC. Its translation is CASSLKAGSANEQFF.

The genes are TRBV5-1 and TRBJ1-1; D is ambiguous. The germline V gene encodes CDR1 SGHRS and CDR2 YFSETQ. The CDR3 runs 14 residues. V gave up 0 bases and J gave up 1 base, with 7 bases separating them. This chain's CDR3 is CASSLAMRNTEAFF. CDR3 coding DNA: TGCGCCAGCAGCTTGGCCATGAGGAACACTGAAGCTTTCTTT.

The chain links TRBV19 to TRBJ2-2; 8 bases match TRBD1. Germline-derived CDR1 and CDR2 are LNHDA and SQIVND (reference sequence). The V segment lost 2 bases and the J segment 4 bases; nucleotides outside the gene matches: 9. The CDR3 contains 17 residues. CDR3 sequence: CASSIIYGTGGTGELFF. As DNA, the CDR3 is TGTGCCAGTAGTATAATTTATGGGACAGGCGGCACCGGGGAGCTGTTTTTT.

This chain joins TRBV29-1 and TRBJ1-5, with 8 bases aligning to TRBD1. The germline CDR1 and CDR2 sequences are SQVTM and ANQGSEA. The CDR3 sequence is 16 residues long. Trimming removed 5 bases from V and 0 bases from J; junction bases left unmatched: 9. CDR3 amino acids: CSVIGTGKYSNQPQHF. The CDR3 DNA reads as TGCAGCGTTATTGGGACAGGAAAATATAGCAATCAGCCCCAGCATTTT. The full variable domain, completed using reference TRBV29-1 and TRBJ1-5, is SAVISQKPSRDICQRGTSLTIQCQVDSQVTMMFWYRQQPGQSLTLIATANQGSEATYESGFVIDKFPISRPNLTFSTLTVSNMSPEDSSIYLCSVIGTGKYSNQPQHFGDGTRLSIL.

The rearrangement links TRBV19 to TRBJ2-7; 7 bases align to TRBD1. The germline V gene has CDR1 LNHDA and CDR2 SQIVND (reference sequence). This CDR3 has 14 amino acids. V lost 1 base, J lost 3 bases, and 3 bases stayed unmatched. The CDR3 reads CASSIGYRGYEQYF. DNA for the CDR3: TGTGCCAGTAGTATAGGTTACAGGGGCTACGAGCAGTACTTC.

The chain's CDR3 is CASSSSYTQYF. CDR3 nucleotides: TGTGCCAGCAGTTCTAGTTATACGCAGTATTTT. This chain uses TRBV11-2 with TRBJ2-3; D call uncertain. Trimming shortened V by 6 bases and J by 7 bases, and 8 bases separated the two germline ends. Germline CDR1 and CDR2: SGHAT and FQNNGV. The CDR3 contains 11 residues.